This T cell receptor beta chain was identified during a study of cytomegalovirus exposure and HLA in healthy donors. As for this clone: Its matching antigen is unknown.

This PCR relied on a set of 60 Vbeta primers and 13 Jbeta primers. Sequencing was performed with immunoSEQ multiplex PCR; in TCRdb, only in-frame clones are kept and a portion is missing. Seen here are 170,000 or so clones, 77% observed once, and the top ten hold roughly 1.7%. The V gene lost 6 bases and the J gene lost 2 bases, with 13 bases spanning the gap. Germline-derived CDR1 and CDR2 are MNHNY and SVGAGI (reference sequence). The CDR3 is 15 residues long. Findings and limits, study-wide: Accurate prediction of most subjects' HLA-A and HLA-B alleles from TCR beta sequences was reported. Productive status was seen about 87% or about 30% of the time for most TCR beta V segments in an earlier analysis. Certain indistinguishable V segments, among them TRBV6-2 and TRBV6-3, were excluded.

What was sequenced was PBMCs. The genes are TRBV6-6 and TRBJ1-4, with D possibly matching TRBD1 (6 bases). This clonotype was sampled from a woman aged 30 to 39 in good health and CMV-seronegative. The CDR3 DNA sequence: TGTGCCAGCAGCCTAAGGGGGGGCACTAATGAAAAACTGTTTTTT. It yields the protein CASSLRGGTNEKLFF.